The 6 T cell receptor beta chains below all came from one sample that was sequenced in a study of T cell changes during pregnancy in multiple sclerosis. TCRdb's copy holds only in-frame clones and misses some; the assay was immunoSEQ multiplex PCR. Of roughly 50,000 clones listed, over 80% are singletons. The source material was CD4+ T cells from peripheral blood mononuclear cells, sampled in the third trimester of pregnancy. The receptors originated from a female donor with multiple sclerosis, enrolled in a pregnancy study.

The count of this clone is one. V and J are TRBV27 and TRBJ2-3; 11 nucleotides line up with TRBD2. After removal of 5 bases from V and 5 bases from J, the junction contained 6 bases not matched to a gene. Germline V gene data show CDR1 as MNHEY and CDR2 as SMNVEV (reference sequence). The CDR3 extends over 15 amino acids. The CDR3 reads CASSILAGVGDTQYF. CDR3 coding DNA: TGTGCCAGCAGTATACTAGCGGGAGTAGGAGATACGCAGTATTTT.

This clone was counted once. The chain employs TRBV28 and TRBJ2-5, with D maybe TRBD1 (6 bases). Deletions cut 3 bases from V and 4 bases from J, with 12 bases between. Germline V CDR1 and CDR2: MDHEN, SYDVKM. This CDR3 spans 14 amino acids. The DNA for the CDR3 is TGTGCCAGCAGTTTGTATACAGGGAGAGAGACCCAGTACTTC. It yields the protein CASSLYTGRETQYF.

This clone has only one observation. This rearrangement joins TRBV5-1 to TRBJ1-1, with unresolved D. The germline V and J ends were trimmed by 4 bases and 1 base, with 14 bases remaining between them. The CDR3 spans 15 residues. Germline CDR1 reads SGHRS; CDR2 reads YFSETQ. The CDR3 DNA follows: TGCGCCAGCAGCCCCCAGGACGGGAGGAACACTGAAGCTTTCTTT. This encodes CASSPQDGRNTEAFF.

The rearrangement joins TRBV5-1 to TRBJ2-5, with D unresolved. Germline loops: CDR1 SGHRS, CDR2 YFSETQ. The CDR3 sequence is 14 residues long. The V end lost 5 bases, the J end lost 5 bases, and 16 bases lay between the germline ends. This CDR3 is CASSLSGLVETQYF. For the CDR3, the DNA is TGCGCCAGCAGTTTAAGTGGGCTGGTCGAGACCCAGTACTTC. Supplemented by reference TRBV5-1 and TRBJ2-5, the full variable domain reads KAGVTQTPRYLIKTRGQQVTLSCSPISGHRSVSWYQQTPGQGLQFLFEYFSETQRNKGNFPGRFSGRQFSNSRSEMNVSTLELGDSALYLCASSLSGLVETQYFGPGTRLLVL.

The chain joins TRBV11-3 to TRBJ2-5; TRBD2 aligns across 13 bases. The CDR3 is 16 amino acids. Germline CDR1 SGHNT, CDR2 YENEEA. With V trimmed by 5 bases and J by 5 bases, 8 bases remained unmatched. The CDR3 is CASSPGLAGASETQYF. As DNA, the CDR3 is TGTGCCAGCAGCCCCGGACTAGCGGGAGCGAGTGAGACCCAGTACTTC.

V and J are TRBV5-4 and TRBJ2-3, with D uncertain. V shed 0 bases and J shed 4 bases, with 9 bases lying between them. Per germline, CDR1 SGHNT and CDR2 YYREEE (reference sequence). This CDR3 has 14 residues. CDR3: CASSLDSVSDTQYF. The CDR3 coding sequence is TGTGCCAGCAGCTTGGATTCGGTTTCAGATACGCAGTATTTT.